A selection of T cell receptor beta chains follows, all from one sample in a study of Ad26.COV2.S vaccination and SARS-CoV-2 variants. TCRdb's table, derived via immunoSEQ multiplex PCR, lists solely in-frame clones and lacks some. The sample has roughly 320,000 clones, approximately 86% seen once. Sequencing used peripheral blood, obtained in a trial of Ad26.COV2.S vaccine versus placebo. Every receptor here comes from a person aged 18 to 65 who received the Ad26.COV2.S COVID-19 vaccine or a placebo. Both conserved end residues are part of each CDR3. Each record gives: J gene, clone size, D gene, V gene, CDR3 protein, CDR3 DNA. The D gene is left open where the match is weak. Clone sizes are given selectively: once, few, many, or a class where the clone is expanded.

TRBJ1-2	.	.	TRBV6-1	CASSESKGSGFRYGYTF	TGTGCCAGCAGTGAAAGCAAGGGTTCCGGGTTTCGCTATGGCTACACCTTC
TRBJ2-7	once	.	TRBV7-2	CASSADDRSYEQYF	TGCGCCAGCAGCGCCGACGACCGGTCCTACGAGCAGTACTTC
TRBJ2-7	.	.	TRBV6-5	CASRGDGYEQYF	TGTGCCAGCAGGGGGGACGGCTACGAGCAGTACTTC
TRBJ1-6	.	.	TRBV7-2	CASRLTYNSPLHF	TGTGCCAGCAGACTCACGTATAATTCACCCCTCCACTTT
TRBJ2-3	.	.	TRBV5-1	CASSDRLKDTQYF	TGCGCCAGCAGCGACAGGCTCAAAGATACGCAGTATTTT
TRBJ1-2	once	.	TRBV5-1	CASSLLRDGYTF	TGCGCCAGCAGCTTGTTGCGGGACGGCTACACCTTC
TRBJ1-2	.	TRBD1	TRBV25-1	CASSEPGTASYGYTF	TGTGCCAGCAGTGAACCCGGGACAGCCTCTTATGGCTACACCTTC
TRBJ1-5	.	.	TRBV28	CASSSSNYNQPQHF	TGTGCCAGCAGTTCCTCGAACTACAATCAGCCCCAGCATTTT
TRBJ2-3	.	.	TRBV7-2	CASSLAWQTDTQYF	TGTGCCAGCAGCTTAGCGTGGCAGACAGATACGCAGTATTTT
TRBJ2-3	.	.	TRBV7-9	CASSPRATDTQYF	TGTGCCAGCAGCCCGCGGGCCACAGATACGCAGTATTTT
TRBJ1-1	.	.	TRBV9	CASSVAGAGYTEAFF	TGTGCCAGCAGCGTAGCAGGGGCTGGGTACACTGAAGCTTTCTTT
TRBJ1-5	.	.	TRBV19	CASSTPLSGTKNQPQHF	TGTGCCAGTAGTACCCCTCTCTCCGGGACAAAAAATCAGCCCCAGCATTTT
TRBJ1-4	.	.	TRBV19	CASSITGGREKLFF	TGTGCCAGTAGTATTACCGGGGGCCGTGAAAAACTGTTTTTT
TRBJ2-7	.	TRBD1	TRBV27	CASTPQQGVYEQYF	TGTGCCAGCACCCCCCAGCAGGGGGTCTACGAGCAGTACTTC
TRBJ2-7	.	.	TRBV7-2	CASRSSSYEQYF	TGTGCCAGCAGAAGTAGCTCCTACGAGCAGTACTTC
TRBJ2-5	.	.	TRBV11-2	CASSAGTQYF	TGTGCCAGCAGCGCTGGGACCCAGTACTTC
TRBJ2-3	.	.	TRBV7-2	CASSVGAGRGPTDTQYF	TGTGCCAGCAGCGTCGGCGCGGGTAGAGGGCCCACAGATACGCAGTATTTT
TRBJ2-7	few	.	TRBV6-5	CASSPSLSYEQYF	TGTGCCAGCAGTCCGTCCTTATCGTACGAGCAGTACTTC
TRBJ1-1	once	.	TRBV29-1	CSVAKGGLAEAFF	TGCAGCGTGGCTAAGGGGGGTTTGGCTGAAGCTTTCTTT
TRBJ2-1	.	TRBD1	TRBV7-2	CASSLRQGNEQFF	TGTGCCAGCAGCTTACGACAGGGCAATGAGCAGTTCTTC
TRBJ2-3	once	TRBD2	TRBV2	CASSRWGRGGRGDTQYF	TGTGCCAGCAGCCGATGGGGGCGGGGGGGCCGAGGAGATACGCAGTATTTT
TRBJ2-5	.	.	TRBV6-5	CASSPTQYQETQYF	TGTGCCAGCAGCCCGACACAGTACCAAGAGACCCAGTACTTC
TRBJ2-6	.	.	TRBV19	CASATPGVGANVLTF	TGTGCCAGTGCGACCCCAGGGGTAGGGGCCAACGTCCTGACTTTC
TRBJ2-3	.	TRBD2	TRBV11-3	CASSRTSGRDTQYF	TGTGCCAGCAGCCGGACTAGCGGGCGGGATACGCAGTATTTT
TRBJ2-7	once	TRBD1	TRBV6-5	CASTQSSGGYYEQYF	TGTGCCAGCACCCAGAGTTCAGGGGGCTACTACGAGCAGTACTTC
TRBJ2-7	.	.	TRBV7-8	CASSFSRYEQYF	TGTGCCAGCAGCTTTTCACGATACGAGCAGTACTTC
TRBJ1-6	once	TRBD1	TRBV3-1/TRBV3-2	CASSLGTGASGSPLHF	TGTGCCAGCAGTCTGGGGACAGGGGCTTCGGGGTCACCCCTCCACTTT
TRBJ1-4	.	TRBD1	TRBV6-4	CASSETGGEKLFF	TGTGCCAGCAGTGAGACAGGGGGCGAAAAACTGTTTTTT
TRBJ1-2	.	.	TRBV5-1	CASSLPSGNNYGYTF	TGCGCCAGCAGCCTGCCTTCAGGGAATAACTATGGCTACACCTTC
TRBJ1-2	.	TRBD1	TRBV7-9	CASSSDRVWDYGYTF	TGTGCCAGCAGCTCAGACAGGGTATGGGACTATGGCTACACCTTC
TRBJ1-1	.	.	TRBV6-5	CASSYSNRDTTEAFF	TGTGCCAGCAGTTACTCGAACAGGGACACCACTGAAGCTTTCTTT
TRBJ1-6	.	.	TRBV4-1	CASSHSQGNSPLHF	TGCGCCAGCAGCCACTCCCAGGGCAATTCACCCCTCCACTTT
TRBJ2-5	.	TRBD1	TRBV5-4	CASSLLGQGQEETQYF	TGTGCCAGCAGCTTGTTGGGACAGGGGCAGGAAGAGACCCAGTACTTC
TRBJ2-6	.	TRBD1	TRBV28	CASSSATGSGANVLTF	TGTGCCAGCAGTTCCGCGACAGGGTCTGGGGCCAACGTCCTGACTTTC
TRBJ1-2	many	.	TRBV10-3	CAINGQNYGYTF	TGTGCCATCAACGGGCAAAACTATGGCTACACCTTC
TRBJ1-1	.	TRBD1	TRBV5-6	CASSLDRGVNTEAFF	TGTGCCAGCAGCTTGGACAGGGGGGTGAACACTGAAGCTTTCTTT
TRBJ2-7	few	.	TRBV3-1/TRBV3-2	CASSQARTEQYF	TGTGCCAGCAGCCAAGCCAGGACCGAGCAGTACTTC
TRBJ1-1	.	.	TRBV7-9	CAIEVGVISEAFF	TGTGCCATCGAGGTGGGGGTCATTTCTGAAGCTTTCTTT
TRBJ2-7	few	.	TRBV5-4	CASSRPGRTYEQYF	TGTGCCAGCAGCCGTCCGGGCAGAACCTACGAGCAGTACTTC
TRBJ2-3	.	.	TRBV18	CASSPAAGASTDTQYF	TGTGCCAGCTCCCCAGCTGCGGGGGCCAGCACAGATACGCAGTATTTT
TRBJ1-6	few	.	TRBV5-1	CASRGGRRDSPLHF	TGCGCCAGCAGAGGTGGCAGGAGGGATTCACCCCTCCACTTT
TRBJ1-5	once	.	TRBV27	CASSFSGGNQPQHF	TGTGCCAGCAGTTTTTCCGGGGGCAATCAGCCCCAGCATTTT
TRBJ1-1	.	.	TRBV4-2	CASSGRGPATEAFF	TGTGCCAGCAGCGGGCGGGGGCCCGCCACTGAAGCTTTCTTT
TRBJ2-3	.	.	TRBV5-1	CASSRGASTDTQYF	TGCGCCAGCAGCCGTGGAGCTAGCACAGATACGCAGTATTTT
TRBJ1-2	.	.	TRBV6-5	CASSYVGYGYTF	TGTGCCAGCAGTTACGTAGGATATGGCTACACCTTC
TRBJ2-1	.	TRBD2	TRBV28	CASGLAGINNEQFF	TGTGCCAGCGGACTAGCGGGCATTAACAATGAGCAGTTCTTC
TRBJ2-7	few	TRBD2	TRBV7-2	CASQGLAGGISYEQYF	TGTGCCTCCCAAGGACTAGCGGGGGGTATCTCCTACGAGCAGTACTTC
TRBJ2-1	.	.	TRBV12-3/TRBV12-4	CASSWDHEQFF	TGTGCCAGCAGTTGGGATCATGAGCAGTTCTTC
TRBJ1-1	.	TRBD1	TRBV2	CAIFRDRGRWTEAFF	TGTGCCATTTTCCGGGACAGGGGGCGGTGGACTGAAGCTTTCTTT
TRBJ2-6	once	.	TRBV23-1	CASSQKAVREPAGANVLTF	TGCGCCAGCAGTCAAAAGGCTGTCAGGGAGCCGGCTGGGGCCAACGTCCTGACTTTC
TRBJ1-2	.	.	TRBV7-2	CASSLASLTGDYGYTF	TGTGCCAGCAGCTTAGCCTCCTTGACCGGGGACTATGGCTACACCTTC
TRBJ2-7	.	TRBD1	TRBV7-9	CASSSTGVYEQYF	TGTGCCAGCAGTTCTACAGGGGTCTACGAGCAGTACTTC
TRBJ2-7	.	.	TRBV10-3	CAISGPVDRTTYEQYF	TGTGCCATCAGCGGGCCCGTGGACAGAACTACTTACGAGCAGTACTTC
TRBJ2-7	.	.	TRBV18	CASSPGTTTSYEQYF	TGTGCCAGCTCACCCGGGACAACAACCTCCTACGAGCAGTACTTC
TRBJ1-5	.	.	TRBV5-3	CARSIAGTPNQPQHF	TGTGCCAGAAGCATCGCCGGGACACCAAATCAGCCCCAGCATTTT